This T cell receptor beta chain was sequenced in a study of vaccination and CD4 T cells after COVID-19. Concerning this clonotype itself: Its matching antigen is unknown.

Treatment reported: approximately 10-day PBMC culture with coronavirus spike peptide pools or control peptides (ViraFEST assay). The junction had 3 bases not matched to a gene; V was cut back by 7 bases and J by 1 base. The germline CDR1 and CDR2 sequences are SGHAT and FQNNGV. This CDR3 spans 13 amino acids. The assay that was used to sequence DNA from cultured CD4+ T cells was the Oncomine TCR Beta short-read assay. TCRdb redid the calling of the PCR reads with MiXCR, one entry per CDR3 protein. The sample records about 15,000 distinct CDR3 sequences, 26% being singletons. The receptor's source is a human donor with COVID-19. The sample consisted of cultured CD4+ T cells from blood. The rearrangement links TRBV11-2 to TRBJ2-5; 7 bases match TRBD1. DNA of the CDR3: TGTGCCAGCACCGGACAGGTCCAAGAGACCCAGTACTTC. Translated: CASTGQVQETQYF.